What follows describes a single TCR beta chain. This clone's antigen is unknown. Per-base quality was not reported, and no clone a single base away is much larger than it. The CDR3 runs 20 amino acids, cysteine and phenylalanine included. The only DNA kept is the CDR3, 60 bases in frame from the first base. Unmatched junction bases come to 18, with V trimmed by 6 bases and J by 1 base. As encoded in the germline V gene, CDR1 is SGHTA while CDR2 is FQGTGA. The data were taken from a study of control samples from healthy donors and cancer patients (dated by TCRdb to about 2020). Preparation of the library involved the immunoSEQ multiplex PCR assay. The source is immuneACCESS, and TCRdb retained only in-frame sequences with V and J called. Part of the clones is not carried over; for the studies checked, unresolved V genes explain less than half of this, and the remainder is unexplained. Across this sample there are approximately 150,000 clones, with approximately 93% seen only once. 4.5% to 6% of the sample is held by the ten biggest clonotypes.

The V and J genes are TRBV7-3 and TRBJ2-1; TRBD2 agrees with 10 junctional bases. The source of this sequence is a man aged 18-30 years in good health. Sequenced input: blood. The nucleotide sequence is TGTGCCAGCAGGCCGCCGGTGGACCGCCATAGCGGGAGGTCCTACAATGAGCAGTTCTTC. It translates to CASRPPVDRHSGRSYNEQFF.